The 6 T cell receptor beta chains reported below all come from one sample, sequenced in a study of cytomegalovirus exposure and HLA in healthy donors. Primers for the PCR totalled 60 Vbeta and 13 Jbeta. Libraries were prepared by immunoSEQ multiplex PCR; TCRdb keeps only in-frame clonotypes and omits some of them. The table shows some 55,000 clones, with about 79% occurring only once. The sample comprised PBMCs. These receptors were taken from a man aged 35-49 years in good health and CMV-seronegative.

The chain carries TRBV6-4 and TRBJ1-2; 8 bases are a match to TRBD1. The V and J ends lost 3 bases and 6 bases, in that order; junction bases with no gene match: 6. The V gene's germline CDR1 is MRHNA and CDR2 SNTAGT. The CDR3 is made up of 14 amino acids. CDR3 DNA: TGTGCCAGCAGTGAGAGTGAGACAGGGGATGGCTACACCTTC. The encoded protein is CASSESETGDGYTF.

The chain joins TRBV5-4 to TRBJ2-7; D might be TRBD1 (5 bases). CDR1 and CDR2 from the germline V gene are SGHNT and YYREEE (reference sequence). The CDR3 contains 15 residues. Trimming took 0 bases from V and 3 from J, leaving 13 bases between them. The CDR3 loop reads CASSLGRGKYYEQYV. CDR3 coding DNA: TGTGCCAGCAGCTTGGGAAGGGGCAAATACTACGAGCAGTACGTC.

This clone was detected once. This chain links TRBV11-2 with TRBJ2-3; TRBD2 matches at 15 bases. Germline V gene lookup returns CDR1 SGHAT and CDR2 FQNNGV. Losses at the gene ends were 4 bases for V and 5 bases for J; bases not matched to a gene: 4. The CDR3 has 16 amino acids. CDR3 DNA sequence: TGTGCCAGCAGCTCGGGACTAGCGGGGGGCGTAGATACGCAGTATTTT. It specifies CASSSGLAGGVDTQYF.

The chain couples TRBV29-1 to TRBJ2-7, with D possibly being TRBD2 (5 bases). CDR3 length equals 13 residues. Germline V gene sequence: CDR1 SQVTM, CDR2 ANQGSEA. Trimming left V 5 bases short and J 0 bases short, with 11 bases between. DNA for the CDR3: TGCAGCGTTATTAAGGAGGTCTCCTACGAGCAGTACTTC. Its protein is CSVIKEVSYEQYF.

This clone is a singleton in its sample. The V gene is TRBV9, the J gene TRBJ2-5, with TRBD2 matching 11 bases. Germline V lookup: CDR1 SGDLS, CDR2 YYNGEE. The J segment lost 5 bases and the V segment lost 0 bases, leaving 9 bases of the junction unmatched. This CDR3 has 17 residues. The CDR3 coding sequence is TGTGCCAGCAGCGTAGGGGGTAGCGGGGGGGCCGGGGAGACCCAGTACTTC. This encodes CASSVGGSGGAGETQYF.

This clone has just a few counts. This chain joins TRBV7-9 and TRBJ2-5; D gene uncertain. CDR1 and CDR2 (germline): SEHNR, FQNEAQ (reference sequence). The CDR3 length is 15 residues. Trimming shortened V by 5 bases and J by 2 bases, and 15 bases separated the two germline ends. For the CDR3, the DNA is TGTGCCAGCAGCCCGGCTTTGTCAGGACAAGAGACCCAGTACTTC. Residues: CASSPALSGQETQYF.